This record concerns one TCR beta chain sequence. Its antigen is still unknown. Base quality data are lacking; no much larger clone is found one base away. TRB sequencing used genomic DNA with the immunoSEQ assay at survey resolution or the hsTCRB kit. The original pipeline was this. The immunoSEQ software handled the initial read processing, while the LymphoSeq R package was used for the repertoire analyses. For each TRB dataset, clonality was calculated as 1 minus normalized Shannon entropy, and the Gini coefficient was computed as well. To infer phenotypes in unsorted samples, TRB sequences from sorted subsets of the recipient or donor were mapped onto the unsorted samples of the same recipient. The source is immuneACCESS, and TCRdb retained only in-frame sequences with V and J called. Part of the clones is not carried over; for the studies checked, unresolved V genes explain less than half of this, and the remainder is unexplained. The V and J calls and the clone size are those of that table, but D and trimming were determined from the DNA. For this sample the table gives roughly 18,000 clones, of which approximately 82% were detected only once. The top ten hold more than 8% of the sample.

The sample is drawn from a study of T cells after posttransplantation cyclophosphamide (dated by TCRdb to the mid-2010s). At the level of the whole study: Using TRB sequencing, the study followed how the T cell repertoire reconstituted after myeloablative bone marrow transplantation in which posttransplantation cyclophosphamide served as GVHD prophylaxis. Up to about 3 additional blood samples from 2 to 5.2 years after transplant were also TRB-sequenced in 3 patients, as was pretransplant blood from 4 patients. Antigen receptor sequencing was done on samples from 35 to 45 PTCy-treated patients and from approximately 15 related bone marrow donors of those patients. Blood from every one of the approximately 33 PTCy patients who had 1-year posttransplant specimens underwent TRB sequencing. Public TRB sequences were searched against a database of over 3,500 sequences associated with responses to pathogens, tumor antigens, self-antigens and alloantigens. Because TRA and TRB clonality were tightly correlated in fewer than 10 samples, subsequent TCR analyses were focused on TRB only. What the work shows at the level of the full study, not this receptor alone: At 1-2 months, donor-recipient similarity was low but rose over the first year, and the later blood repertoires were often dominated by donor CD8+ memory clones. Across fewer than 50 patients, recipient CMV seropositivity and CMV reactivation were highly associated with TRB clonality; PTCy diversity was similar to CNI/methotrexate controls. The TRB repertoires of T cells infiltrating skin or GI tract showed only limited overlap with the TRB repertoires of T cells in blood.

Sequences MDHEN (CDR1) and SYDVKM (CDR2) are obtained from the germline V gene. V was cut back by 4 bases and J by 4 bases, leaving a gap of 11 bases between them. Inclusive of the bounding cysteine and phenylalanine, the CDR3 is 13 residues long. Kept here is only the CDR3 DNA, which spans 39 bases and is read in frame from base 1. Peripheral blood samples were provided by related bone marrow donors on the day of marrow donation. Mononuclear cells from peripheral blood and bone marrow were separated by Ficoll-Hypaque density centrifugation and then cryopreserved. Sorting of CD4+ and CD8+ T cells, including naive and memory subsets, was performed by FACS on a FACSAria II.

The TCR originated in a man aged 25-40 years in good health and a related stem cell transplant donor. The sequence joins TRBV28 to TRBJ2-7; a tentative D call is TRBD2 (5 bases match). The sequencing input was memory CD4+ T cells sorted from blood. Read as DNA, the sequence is TGTGCCAGCAGTTCCCCGGGGTATTACGAGCAGTACTTC. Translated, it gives CASSSPGYYEQYF. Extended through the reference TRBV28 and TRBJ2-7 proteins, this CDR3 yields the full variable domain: DVKVTQSSRYLVKRTGEKVFLECVQDMDHENMFWYRQDPGLGLRLIYFSYDVKMKEKGDIPEGYSVSREKKERFSLILESASTNQTSMYLCASSSPGYYEQYFGPGTRLTVT.